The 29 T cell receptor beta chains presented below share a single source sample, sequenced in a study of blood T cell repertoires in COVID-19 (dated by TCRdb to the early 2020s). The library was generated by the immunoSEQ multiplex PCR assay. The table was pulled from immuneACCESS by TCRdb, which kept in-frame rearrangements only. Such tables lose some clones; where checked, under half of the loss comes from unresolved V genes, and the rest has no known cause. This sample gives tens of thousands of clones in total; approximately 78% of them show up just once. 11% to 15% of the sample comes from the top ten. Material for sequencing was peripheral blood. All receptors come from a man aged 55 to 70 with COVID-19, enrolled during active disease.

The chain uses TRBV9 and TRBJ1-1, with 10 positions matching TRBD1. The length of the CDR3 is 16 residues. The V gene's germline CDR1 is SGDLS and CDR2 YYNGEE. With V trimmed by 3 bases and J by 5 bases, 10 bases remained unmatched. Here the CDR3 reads CASSGGTGAGVTEAFF. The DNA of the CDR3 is TGTGCCAGCAGCGGGGGGACAGGGGCTGGGGTAACTGAAGCTTTCTTT.

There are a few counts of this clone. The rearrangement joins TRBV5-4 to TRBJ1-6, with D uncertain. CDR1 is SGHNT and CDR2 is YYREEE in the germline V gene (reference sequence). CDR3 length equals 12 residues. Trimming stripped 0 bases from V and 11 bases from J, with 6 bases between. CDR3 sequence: CASSLVGAPLHF. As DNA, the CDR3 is TGTGCCAGCAGCTTGGTGGGAGCACCCCTCCACTTT. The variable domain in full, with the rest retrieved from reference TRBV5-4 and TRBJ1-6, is ETGVTQSPTHLIKTRGQQVTLRCSSQSGHNTVSWYQQALGQGPQFIFQYYREEENGRGNFPPRFSGLQFPNYSSELNVNALELDDSALYLCASSLVGAPLHFGNGTRLTVT.

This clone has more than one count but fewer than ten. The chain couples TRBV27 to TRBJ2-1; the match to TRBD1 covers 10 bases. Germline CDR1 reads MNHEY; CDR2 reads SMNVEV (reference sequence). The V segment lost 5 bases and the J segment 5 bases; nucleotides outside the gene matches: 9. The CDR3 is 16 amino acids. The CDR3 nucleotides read TGTGCCAGCAGTCTTATGGCCGGGACAGGGGACAATGAGCAGTTCTTC. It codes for CASSLMAGTGDNEQFF.

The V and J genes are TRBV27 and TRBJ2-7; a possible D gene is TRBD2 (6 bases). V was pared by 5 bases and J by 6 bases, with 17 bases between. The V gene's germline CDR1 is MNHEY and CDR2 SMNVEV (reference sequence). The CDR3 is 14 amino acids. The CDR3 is CASSPGDSPLEQYF. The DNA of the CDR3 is TGTGCCAGCAGTCCCGGGGACTCGCCTCTCGAGCAGTACTTC.

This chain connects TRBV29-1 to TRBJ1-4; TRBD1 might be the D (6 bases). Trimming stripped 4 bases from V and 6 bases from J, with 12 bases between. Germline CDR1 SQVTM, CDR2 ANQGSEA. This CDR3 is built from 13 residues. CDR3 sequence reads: CSVVLGGDEKLFF. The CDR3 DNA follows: TGCAGCGTTGTACTAGGGGGTGATGAAAAACTGTTTTTT.

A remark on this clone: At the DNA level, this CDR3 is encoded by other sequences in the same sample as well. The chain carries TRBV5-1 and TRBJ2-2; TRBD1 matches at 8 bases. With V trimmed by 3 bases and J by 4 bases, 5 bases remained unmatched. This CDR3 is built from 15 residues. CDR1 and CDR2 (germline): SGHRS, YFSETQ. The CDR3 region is CASSSGQGGTGELFF. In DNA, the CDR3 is TGCGCCAGCAGCTCTGGACAGGGTGGCACCGGGGAGCTGTTTTTT. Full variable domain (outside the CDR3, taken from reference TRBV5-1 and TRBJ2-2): KAGVTQTPRYLIKTRGQQVTLSCSPISGHRSVSWYQQTPGQGLQFLFEYFSETQRNKGNFPGRFSGRQFSNSRSEMNVSTLELGDSALYLCASSSGQGGTGELFFGEGSRLTVL.

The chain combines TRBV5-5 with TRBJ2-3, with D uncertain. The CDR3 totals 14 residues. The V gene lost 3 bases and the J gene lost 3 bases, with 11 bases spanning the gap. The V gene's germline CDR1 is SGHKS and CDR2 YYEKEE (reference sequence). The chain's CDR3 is CASSSATVTDTQYF. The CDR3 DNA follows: TGTGCCAGCAGCTCAGCTACAGTTACAGATACGCAGTATTTT.

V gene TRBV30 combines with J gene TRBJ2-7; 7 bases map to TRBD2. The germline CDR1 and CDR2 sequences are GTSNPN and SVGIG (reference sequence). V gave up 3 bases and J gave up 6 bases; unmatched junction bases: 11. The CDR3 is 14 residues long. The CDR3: CAWSRGDSPFEQYF. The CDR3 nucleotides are TGTGCCTGGAGCCGGGGGGACTCCCCGTTCGAGCAGTACTTC.

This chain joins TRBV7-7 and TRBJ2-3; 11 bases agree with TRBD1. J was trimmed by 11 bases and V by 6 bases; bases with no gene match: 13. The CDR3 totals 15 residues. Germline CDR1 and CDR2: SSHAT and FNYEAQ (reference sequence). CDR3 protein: CASRAGTGGDMRQYF. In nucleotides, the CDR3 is TGTGCCAGCAGAGCCGGGACAGGGGGGGACATGCGGCAGTATTTT.

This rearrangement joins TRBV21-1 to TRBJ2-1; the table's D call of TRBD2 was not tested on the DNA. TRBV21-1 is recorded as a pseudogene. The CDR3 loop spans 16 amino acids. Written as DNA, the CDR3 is TGTGCCAGCAGCAAGGCTAGCGGGAGGCCTAACAATGAGCAGTTCTTC. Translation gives CASSKASGRPNNEQFF.

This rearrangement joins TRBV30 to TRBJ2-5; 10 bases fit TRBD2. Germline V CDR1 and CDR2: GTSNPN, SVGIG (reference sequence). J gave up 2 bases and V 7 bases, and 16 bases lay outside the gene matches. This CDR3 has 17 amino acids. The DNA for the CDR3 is TGTGCCTCCGTCGGGGGTAGCGGGGGGCCGTGGCAAGAGACCCAGTACTTC. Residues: CASVGGSGGPWQETQYF. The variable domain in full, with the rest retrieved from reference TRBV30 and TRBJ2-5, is SQTIHQWPATLVQPVGSPLSLECTVEGTSNPNLYWYRQAAGRGLQLLFYSVGIGQISSEVPQNLSASRPQDRQFILSSKKLLLSDSGFYLCASVGGSGGPWQETQYFGPGTRLLVL.

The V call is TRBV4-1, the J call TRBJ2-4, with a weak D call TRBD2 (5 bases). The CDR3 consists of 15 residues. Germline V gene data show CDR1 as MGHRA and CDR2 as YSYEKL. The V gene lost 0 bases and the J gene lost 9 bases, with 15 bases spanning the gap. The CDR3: CASSQDRTGLAIQYF. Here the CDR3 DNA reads TGCGCCAGCAGCCAAGATAGGACTGGGTTAGCCATTCAGTACTTC.

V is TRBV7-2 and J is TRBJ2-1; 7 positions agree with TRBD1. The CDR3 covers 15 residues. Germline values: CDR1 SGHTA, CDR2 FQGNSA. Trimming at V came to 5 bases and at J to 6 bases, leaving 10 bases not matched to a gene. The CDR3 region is CASSQGVLRRNEQFF. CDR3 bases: TGTGCCAGCAGCCAGGGGGTGCTCCGCCGCAATGAGCAGTTCTTC.

The CDR3 nucleotides are TGTGCCAGCAGTTTCCGTAACTATCAGCCCCAGCATTTT. Translation gives CASSFRNYQPQHF. The chain combines TRBV27 with TRBJ1-5; D gene uncertain. The V and J ends lost 3 bases and 5 bases respectively, with 8 bases between them. Per germline, CDR1 MNHEY and CDR2 SMNVEV (reference sequence). The CDR3 covers 13 residues.

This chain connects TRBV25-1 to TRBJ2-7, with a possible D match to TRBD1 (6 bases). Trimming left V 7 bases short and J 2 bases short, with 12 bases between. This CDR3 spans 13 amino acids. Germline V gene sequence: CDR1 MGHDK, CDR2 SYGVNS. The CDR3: CASTGERPYEQYF. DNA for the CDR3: TGTGCCAGCACAGGGGAGAGGCCCTACGAGCAGTACTTC.

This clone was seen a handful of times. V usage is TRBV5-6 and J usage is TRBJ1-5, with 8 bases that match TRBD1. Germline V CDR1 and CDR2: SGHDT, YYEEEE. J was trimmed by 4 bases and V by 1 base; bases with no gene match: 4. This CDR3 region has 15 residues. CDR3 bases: TGTGCCAGCAGCTTGACAGGGGGGGGAAATCAGCCCCAGCATTTT. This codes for CASSLTGGGNQPQHF.

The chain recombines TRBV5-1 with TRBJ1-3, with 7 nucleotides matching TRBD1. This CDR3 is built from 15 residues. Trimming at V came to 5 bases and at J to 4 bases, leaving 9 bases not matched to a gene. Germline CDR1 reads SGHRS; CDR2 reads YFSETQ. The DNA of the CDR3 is TGCGCCAGCAGAATGGACAGGTTCTCAGGAAACACCATATATTTT. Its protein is CASRMDRFSGNTIYF.

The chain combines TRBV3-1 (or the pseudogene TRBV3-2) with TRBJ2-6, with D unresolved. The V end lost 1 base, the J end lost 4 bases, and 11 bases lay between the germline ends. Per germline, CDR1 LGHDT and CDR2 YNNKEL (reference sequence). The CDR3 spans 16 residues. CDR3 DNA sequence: TGTGCCAGCAGCCAAGGAGCCACTGCCGGGGCCAACGTCCTGACTTTC. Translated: CASSQGATAGANVLTF.

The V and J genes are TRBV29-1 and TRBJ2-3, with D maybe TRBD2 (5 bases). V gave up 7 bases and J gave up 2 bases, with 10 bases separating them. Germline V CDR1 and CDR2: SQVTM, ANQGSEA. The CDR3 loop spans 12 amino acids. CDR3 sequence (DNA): TGCAGCGGCCGGGGTGACACAGATACGCAGTATTTT. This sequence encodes CSGRGDTDTQYF.

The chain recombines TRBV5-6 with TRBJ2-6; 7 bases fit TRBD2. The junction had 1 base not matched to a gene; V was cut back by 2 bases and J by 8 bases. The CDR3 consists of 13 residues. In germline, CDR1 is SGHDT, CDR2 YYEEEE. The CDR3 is CASSLAGSNVLTF. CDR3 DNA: TGTGCCAGCAGCTTAGCGGGATCCAACGTCCTGACTTTC.

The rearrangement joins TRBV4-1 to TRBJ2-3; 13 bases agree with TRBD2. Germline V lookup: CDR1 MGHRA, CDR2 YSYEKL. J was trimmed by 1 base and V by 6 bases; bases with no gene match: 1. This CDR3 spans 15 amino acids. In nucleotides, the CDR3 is TGCGCCAGCAGAGGACTAGCGGGGGGCACAGATACGCAGTATTTT. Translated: CASRGLAGGTDTQYF.

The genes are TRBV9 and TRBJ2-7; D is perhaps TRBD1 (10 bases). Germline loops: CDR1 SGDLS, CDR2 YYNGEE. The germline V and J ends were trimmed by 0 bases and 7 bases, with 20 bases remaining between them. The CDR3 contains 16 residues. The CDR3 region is CASSVGTGGLAGEQYF. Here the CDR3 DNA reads TGTGCCAGCAGCGTAGGGACAGGGGGGCTAGCGGGGGAGCAGTACTTC.

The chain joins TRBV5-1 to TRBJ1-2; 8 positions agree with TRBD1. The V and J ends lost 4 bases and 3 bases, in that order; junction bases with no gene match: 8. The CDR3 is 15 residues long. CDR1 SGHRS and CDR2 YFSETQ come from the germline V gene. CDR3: CASSPTGVADYGYTF. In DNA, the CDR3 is TGCGCCAGCAGCCCGACAGGGGTAGCTGACTATGGCTACACCTTC.

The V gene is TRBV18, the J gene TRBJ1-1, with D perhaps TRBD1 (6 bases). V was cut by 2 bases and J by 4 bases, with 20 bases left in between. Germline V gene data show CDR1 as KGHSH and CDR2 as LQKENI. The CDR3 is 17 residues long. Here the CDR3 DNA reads TGTGCCAGCTCACCATTCCGGGGGGCGCCCGGGAGCACTGAAGCTTTCTTT. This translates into CASSPFRGAPGSTEAFF.

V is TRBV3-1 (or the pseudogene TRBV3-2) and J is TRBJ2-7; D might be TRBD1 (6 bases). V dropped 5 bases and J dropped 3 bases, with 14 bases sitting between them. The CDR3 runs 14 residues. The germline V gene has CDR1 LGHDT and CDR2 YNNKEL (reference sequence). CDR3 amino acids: CASSTRDNFYEQYF. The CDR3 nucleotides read TGTGCCAGCAGCACCCGGGACAACTTCTACGAGCAGTACTTC.

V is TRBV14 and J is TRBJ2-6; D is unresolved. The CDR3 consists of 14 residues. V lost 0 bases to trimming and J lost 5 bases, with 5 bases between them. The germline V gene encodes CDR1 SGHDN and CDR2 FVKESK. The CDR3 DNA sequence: TGTGCCAGCAGCCAAGAACTTTGGGCCAACGTCCTGACTTTC. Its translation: CASSQELWANVLTF.

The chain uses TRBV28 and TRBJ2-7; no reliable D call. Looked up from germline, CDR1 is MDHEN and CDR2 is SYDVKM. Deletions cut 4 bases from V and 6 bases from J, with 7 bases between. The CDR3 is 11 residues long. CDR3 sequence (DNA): TGTGCCAGCAGTTCATTCAGCGAGCAGTACTTC. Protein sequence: CASSSFSEQYF.

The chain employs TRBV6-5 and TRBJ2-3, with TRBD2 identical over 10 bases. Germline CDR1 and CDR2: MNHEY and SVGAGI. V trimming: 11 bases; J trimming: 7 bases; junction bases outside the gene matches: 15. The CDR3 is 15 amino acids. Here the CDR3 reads CAAGSEGTSDYTQYF. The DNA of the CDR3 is TGTGCCGCCGGGTCAGAGGGGACTAGCGATTATACGCAGTATTTT.

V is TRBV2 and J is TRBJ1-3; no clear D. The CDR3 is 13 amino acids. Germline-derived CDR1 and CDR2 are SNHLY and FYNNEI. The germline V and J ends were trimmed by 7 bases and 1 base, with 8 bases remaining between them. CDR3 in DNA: TGTGCCAGCACCCGGCGGTCTGGAAACACCATATATTTT. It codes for CASTRRSGNTIYF.